This T cell receptor (beta chain) was identified in a study of tumor and adjacent non-tumor tissue in lung cancer. The V gene's germline CDR1 is MNHNS and CDR2 SASEGT. The CDR3 consists of 15 residues. Unmatched junction bases numbered 7, after V lost 3 bases and J lost 8 bases. RNA was extracted from bulk tissue without any cell sorting. This clonotype came up many times. Three rounds of nested PCR, following a modified ARM-PCR protocol, produced the TCRbeta library. TCRdb processed the multiplex PCR reads anew with MiXCR; each CDR3 protein has one entry. The table lists tens of thousands of distinct CDR3 sequences, 75% to 90% of them singletons.

The clonotype comes from a woman aged 50 to 65 with non-small cell lung cancer. The V gene is TRBV6-1, the J gene TRBJ2-2, with TRBD2 matching over 9 bases. Sequencing used lung tumor tissue. CDR3 sequence: CASSDPGTSSGELFF. CDR3 nucleotides: TGTGCCAGCAGTGACCCCGGGACTAGCAGTGGGGAGCTGTTTTTT.